Shown below are 13 T cell receptor beta chains from a single sample sequenced in a study of vaccination and CD4 T cells after COVID-19. Treatment meaning: approximately 10-day PBMC culture with coronavirus spike peptide pools or control peptides (ViraFEST assay). Collection of the unexposed donor's CD4+ T cells took place before the COVID-19 pandemic (2011-2018). Antigens of these TCRs are unknown. The assay that was used to sequence DNA from cultured CD4+ T cells was the Oncomine TCR Beta short-read assay. Using its own MiXCR run on the PCR reads, TCRdb lists one record per CDR3 protein. The sample has some 7,000 distinct CDR3 sequences, under 45% seen once. The sequencing sample was made of CD4+ T cells from blood, cultured in vitro. These receptors were obtained from a human donor in good health.

The chain combines TRBV7-2 with TRBJ1-2; weak D call: TRBD1 (5 bases). Trimming removed 4 bases at V and 8 bases at J, with 14 bases between. CDR3 length: 13 residues. In germline, CDR1 is SGHTA, CDR2 FQGNSA. The CDR3 coding sequence is TGTGCCAGCAGCTATCAGGGTCTTCTCGGCTACACCTTC. It encodes CASSYQGLLGYTF. Using reference TRBV7-2 and TRBJ1-2 for the parts outside the CDR3, the full variable domain is GAGVSQSPSNKVTEKGKDVELRCDPISGHTALYWYRQSLGQGLEFLIYFQGNSAPDKSGLPSDRFSAERTGGSVSTLTIQRTQQEDSAVYLCASSYQGLLGYTFGSGTRLTVV.

This clonotype is termed medium-sized (0.01 to 0.1%). The V gene is TRBV2, the J gene TRBJ1-2; no reliable D call. CDR1 is SNHLY and CDR2 is FYNNEI in the germline V gene. This CDR3 contains 13 residues. Trimming stripped 4 bases from V and 6 bases from J, with 12 bases between. CDR3 in DNA: TGTGCCAGCAGTGTATGGAGGGAGGATGGCTACACCTTC. The encoded protein is CASSVWREDGYTF. Complete variable domain (other parts from reference TRBV2 and TRBJ1-2): EPEVTQTPSHQVTQMGQEVILRCVPISNHLYFYWYRQILGQKVEFLVSFYNNEISEKSEIFDDQFSVERPDGSNFTLKIRSTKLEDSAMYFCASSVWREDGYTFGSGTRLTVV.

This clonotype was found a few times. The chain recombines TRBV19 with TRBJ1-5; D not resolved. V was shortened by 6 bases and J by 5 bases, with 14 bases between the two germline ends. The CDR3 length is 14 residues. CDR1 and CDR2 from the germline V gene are LNHDA and SQIVND (reference sequence). The CDR3 DNA reads TGTGCCAGTAGCCCTCATGCGGAGGATCAGCCCCAGCATTTT. This gives the protein CASSPHAEDQPQHF.

A few counts support this clonotype. This sequence joins TRBV7-9 and TRBJ1-1; no firm D call. Trimming shortened V by 1 base and J by 0 bases, and 3 bases separated the two germline ends. The CDR3 is 13 amino acids. From germline, CDR1 is SEHNR and CDR2 FQNEAQ (reference sequence). The CDR3, as DNA: TGTGCCAGCAGCTTAGTTGTGAACACTGAAGCTTTCTTT. Amino acids: CASSLVVNTEAFF.

This clonotype was counted between two and nine times. J is TRBJ1-1 and V is TRBV27, with TRBD1 matching 10 bases. Germline V gene data show CDR1 as MNHEY and CDR2 as SMNVEV (reference sequence). With 8 bases clipped from V and 3 bases from J, the junction kept 3 bases outside the gene matches. The CDR3 spans 13 residues. The CDR3 loop is CASGQGGHTEAFF. The CDR3 DNA sequence: TGTGCCAGCGGACAGGGGGGGCACACTGAAGCTTTCTTT.

V usage is TRBV6-1 and J usage is TRBJ2-2, with D perhaps being TRBD1 or TRBD2 (5 bases each). V lost 7 bases to trimming and J lost 2 bases, with 11 bases between them. CDR1 MNHNS and CDR2 SASEGT come from the germline V gene. The CDR3 has 14 amino acids. CDR3 nucleotides: TGTGCCAGCAAACCCGGGACCAACACCGGGGAGCTGTTTTTT. Translation gives CASKPGTNTGELFF.

This clonotype was picked up a small number of times. The chain is built from TRBV11-2 and TRBJ1-5, with D perhaps matching TRBD1 (5 bases). Germline V CDR1 and CDR2: SGHAT, FQNNGV. Trimming pared 0 bases from V and 3 bases from J, leaving 9 bases between. The CDR3 loop spans 15 amino acids. The CDR3 bases are TGTGCCAGCAGCTTAGATCGAGGGGCCAATCAGCCCCAGCATTTT. Translated, it gives CASSLDRGANQPQHF.

The CDR3, as DNA: TGTGCCAGCTCACGGGCTCGGGACAGCTCGTGGGGCTACACCTTC. Translation: CASSRARDSSWGYTF. The V gene is TRBV18, the J gene TRBJ1-2; 7 bases match TRBD1. This CDR3 contains 15 residues. The germline V gene encodes CDR1 KGHSH and CDR2 LQKENI. V trimming: 4 bases; J trimming: 8 bases; junction bases outside the gene matches: 13.

This clonotype has more than one count but fewer than ten. The V call is TRBV2, the J call TRBJ1-6; 9 bases match TRBD1. Per germline, CDR1 SNHLY and CDR2 FYNNEI. The CDR3 spans 15 residues. V trimming: 3 bases; J trimming: 7 bases; junction bases outside the gene matches: 4. The CDR3 loop reads CASSEGGTGNSPLHF. The CDR3 bases are TGTGCCAGCAGTGAGGGAGGGACAGGGAATTCACCCCTCCACTTT.

This clonotype was counted only a few times. The chain joins TRBV27 to TRBJ1-2; unclear D gene. The CDR3 is made up of 13 amino acids. From germline, CDR1 is MNHEY and CDR2 SMNVEV (reference sequence). V shed 6 bases and J shed 2 bases, with 10 bases lying between them. The CDR3 sequence: CASSPTENYGYTF. The DNA for the CDR3 is TGTGCCAGCAGCCCAACAGAGAACTATGGCTACACCTTC.

V usage is TRBV5-8 and J usage is TRBJ1-1; a weak D match, TRBD1 (5 bases). This CDR3 has 14 residues. Germline assignment: CDR1 SGHTS and CDR2 YDEGEE. The V gene lost 2 bases and the J gene lost 4 bases, with 12 bases spanning the gap. The CDR3 DNA is TGTGCCAGCAGCTTCCGGTGGGGCGGCACTGAAGCTTTCTTT. Translated, it gives CASSFRWGGTEAFF. Variable domain in full (rest from reference TRBV5-8 and TRBJ1-1): EAGVTQSPTHLIKTRGQQATLRCSPISGHTSVYWYQQALGLGLQFLLWYDEGEERNRGNFPPRFSGRQFPNYSSELNVNALELEDSALYLCASSFRWGGTEAFFGQGTRLTVV.

The gene calls are TRBV7-9 and TRBJ2-3, with D tentatively TRBD1 or TRBD2 (5 bases each). The V gene's germline CDR1 is SEHNR and CDR2 FQNEAQ (reference sequence). V gave up 4 bases and J gave up 5 bases, with 16 bases separating them. CDR3 length: 15 amino acids. This CDR3 reads CASSYGTRQKDTQYF. The DNA of the CDR3 is TGTGCCAGCAGCTATGGGACCAGGCAGAAAGATACGCAGTATTTT.

This clonotype has only a few counts. This rearrangement joins TRBV7-2 to TRBJ2-5, with 7 nucleotides matching TRBD2. The V gene's germline CDR1 is SGHTA and CDR2 FQGNSA. The CDR3 has 16 residues. The junction had 12 bases not matched to a gene; V was cut back by 1 base and J by 7 bases. CDR3 sequence: CASSLGPQRGEGTQYF. The CDR3 bases are TGTGCCAGCAGCTTAGGTCCCCAGCGGGGAGAAGGGACCCAGTACTTC.